The 24 T cell receptor beta chains in this list originate from one sample, sequenced in a study of regulatory T cells in long-lasting Graves disease. Sequencing libraries for TCR beta were prepared with iRepertoire HTBI primers and Arm-PCR of CDR3 regions. MiXCR, applied by TCRdb to the multiplex PCR reads, yields one record per CDR3 protein. The table lists about 460,000 distinct CDR3 sequences, about 20% of them singletons, with under 15% in the top ten. The time point here: persistent/refractory GD, antithyroid drugs over 5 years with positive TRAb. PBMC RNA was the source of the TCR library. Here the sequenced sample was peripheral blood mononuclear cells (PBMCs), taken when the disease was refractory, from a patient treated with antithyroid drugs. Source of these receptors: a female donor with Graves disease.

There are a few counts of this clonotype. The chain couples TRBV20-1 to TRBJ1-1, with D possibly matching TRBD1 (5 bases). This CDR3 has 14 residues. Germline values: CDR1 DFQATT, CDR2 SNEGSKA (reference sequence). Between the trimmed V and J ends, which lost 0 bases and 3 bases, there was a span of 11 bases. CDR3 amino acids: CSARDLRGDTEAFF. For the CDR3, the DNA is TGCAGTGCTAGAGACCTCAGAGGGGACACTGAAGCTTTCTTT.

Details on this clonotype: Just one base apart from a much larger clone, this may be a read error. The genes are TRBV6-2 or TRBV6-3 and TRBJ1-1, with TRBD1 matching 7 bases. With V trimmed by 5 bases and J by 3 bases, 9 bases remained unmatched. CDR3 size: 15 residues. Germline-derived CDR1 and CDR2 are MNHEY and SVGEGT. The DNA for the CDR3 is TGTGCCAGCAGTCACCCCGGGGACAGATACACTGAAGCTTTCTTT. This translates into CASSHPGDRYTEAFF.

There are many counts of this clonotype. This chain uses TRBV19 with TRBJ2-7, with 11 positions matching TRBD1. Looked up from germline, CDR1 is LNHDA and CDR2 is SQIVND (reference sequence). V dropped 2 bases and J dropped 5; count of bases not matched to a gene: 5. This CDR3 is built from 15 residues. CDR3 sequence: CASSILWDRGNEQYF. The CDR3 region has the DNA TGTGCCAGTAGTATACTCTGGGACAGGGGGAACGAGCAGTACTTC.

Regarding this clonotype: This may arise from a read error, as a much more abundant clone is one base away. The chain recombines TRBV7-2 with TRBJ2-5; D is unresolved. The germline V and J ends were trimmed by 6 bases and 5 bases, with 16 bases remaining between them. Germline assignment: CDR1 SGHTA and CDR2 FQGNSA. The CDR3 length is 14 residues. The chain's CDR3 is CASSSVRTLETQYF. The CDR3 bases are TGTGCCAGCAGTTCAGTGCGCACTTTGGAGACCCAGTACTTC. The variable domain in full, with the rest retrieved from reference TRBV7-2 and TRBJ2-5, is GAGVSQSPSNKVTEKGKDVELRCDPISGHTALYWYRQSLGQGLEFLIYFQGNSAPDKSGLPSDRFSAERTGGSVSTLTIQRTQQEDSAVYLCASSSVRTLETQYFGPGTRLLVL.

This clonotype was seen ten or more times. This chain joins TRBV5-5 and TRBJ1-1; the D is unclear. The CDR3 totals 15 residues. V lost 5 bases and J 1 base, leaving 15 bases between the germline ends. From germline, CDR1 is SGHKS and CDR2 YYEKEE (reference sequence). CDR3 nucleotide sequence: TGTGCCAGCAGACAAGAGCGACAATCGAACACTGAAGCTTTCTTT. Amino acids: CASRQERQSNTEAFF.

This clonotype was seen only a few times. The chain carries TRBV9 and TRBJ2-5, with D maybe TRBD2 (6 bases). V was shortened by 0 bases and J by 0 bases, with 9 bases between the two germline ends. CDR3 length: 15 residues. Germline V gene lookup returns CDR1 SGDLS and CDR2 YYNGEE. Written as DNA, the CDR3 is TGTGCCAGCAGCGTAGCTAGCGCGTACCAAGAGACCCAGTACTTC. Residues: CASSVASAYQETQYF.

In this sample, this clonotype turned up a few times. The rearrangement links TRBV7-2 to TRBJ2-2; no definite D call. Germline loops: CDR1 SGHTA, CDR2 FQGNSA. The CDR3 runs 14 residues. With 4 bases removed from V and 4 bases from J, the gap between germline ends came to 10 bases. The CDR3 protein is CASSSWTATGELFF. In nucleotides, the CDR3 is TGTGCCAGCAGCTCCTGGACGGCCACCGGGGAGCTGTTTTTT.

CDR3 residues: CAWSIVGAQPQHF. CDR3 nucleotides: TGTGCCTGGAGTATAGTGGGGGCACAGCCCCAGCATTTT. The gene calls are TRBV30 and TRBJ1-5, with D possibly TRBD1 on 6 matching bases. The V gene lost 2 bases and the J gene lost 7 bases, with 12 bases spanning the gap. Germline V gives CDR1 GTSNPN, CDR2 SVGIG (reference sequence). This CDR3 spans 13 amino acids.

This clonotype was seen a few times. This chain connects TRBV24-1 to TRBJ2-7; D is possibly TRBD1 (5 bases). The germline V gene has CDR1 KGHDR and CDR2 SFDVKD. This CDR3 contains 13 residues. V lost 5 bases, J lost 5 bases, and 12 bases lay in between. CDR3 DNA sequence: TGTGCCACCAGTGCCCGCAGCAGGGACGAGCAGTACTTC. Protein product: CATSARSRDEQYF.

V and J are TRBV3-1 and TRBJ2-7; 10 nucleotides match TRBD1. Germline-derived CDR1 and CDR2 are LGHDT and YNNKEL (reference sequence). The CDR3 totals 15 residues. V trimming: 4 bases; J trimming: 7 bases; junction bases outside the gene matches: 10. CDR3 in DNA: TGTGCCAGCAGCCTACGGACAGGGGGAAAAGAAGAGCAGTACTTC. This codes for CASSLRTGGKEEQYF.

Many counts were recorded for this clonotype. The chain couples TRBV6-4 to TRBJ1-2; D gene ambiguous. The length of the CDR3 is 13 residues. Per the germline V gene, CDR1 is MRHNA and CDR2 is SNTAGT. V lost 4 bases to trimming and J lost 2 bases, with 8 bases between them. The CDR3 is CASSVSSNYGYTF. CDR3 nucleotide sequence: TGTGCCAGCAGTGTTTCGTCCAACTATGGCTACACCTTC.

This clonotype was observed many times. The chain is built from TRBV12-3 or TRBV12-4 and TRBJ1-5; D might be TRBD1 (6 bases). Between the trimmed V and J ends, which lost 6 bases and 3 bases, there was a span of 12 bases. The CDR3 is 14 amino acids. CDR3 coding DNA: TGTGCCAGCAGAACAGGGACCCTCAATCAGCCCCAGCATTTT. It translates to CASRTGTLNQPQHF.

This clonotype was counted only a few times. The rearrangement links TRBV20-1 to TRBJ1-1; no clear D gene. This CDR3 has 13 amino acids. Germline V CDR1 and CDR2: DFQATT, SNEGSKA (reference sequence). In DNA, the CDR3 is TGCAGCTGGTTCCCCGAGGGGAACACTGAAGCTTTCTTT. Protein product: CSWFPEGNTEAFF.

This clonotype was picked up a small number of times. The rearrangement joins TRBV11-2 to TRBJ1-4; 9 nucleotides match TRBD1. This CDR3 has 15 residues. Trimming at V came to 5 bases and at J to 10 bases, leaving 11 bases not matched to a gene. In germline, CDR1 is SGHAT, CDR2 FQNNGV. The CDR3 reads CASSVAPGQGGKLFF. The CDR3 DNA is TGTGCCAGCAGCGTCGCTCCGGGACAGGGTGGAAAACTGTTTTTT.

This clonotype was seen many times. The rearrangement links TRBV6-1 to TRBJ1-2; the D gene is possibly TRBD1 (5 bases). This CDR3 has 15 amino acids. V gave up 6 bases and J gave up 4 bases, with 18 bases separating them. Germline loops: CDR1 MNHNS, CDR2 SASEGT. The CDR3 region has the DNA TGTGCCAGCAGCTTATACCCGGACGGGACCTATGGCTACACCTTC. It yields the protein CASSLYPDGTYGYTF.

The V gene is TRBV27, the J gene TRBJ2-2, with 8 nucleotides matching TRBD1. This CDR3 comprises 14 residues. CDR1 is MNHEY and CDR2 is SMNVEV in the germline V gene (reference sequence). The junction had 2 bases not matched to a gene; V was cut back by 5 bases and J by 3 bases. CDR3 in DNA: TGTGCCAGCAGTACAGGGGGGTACACCGGGGAGCTGTTTTTT. This codes for CASSTGGYTGELFF.

There are a few counts of this clonotype. V usage is TRBV29-1 and J usage is TRBJ1-1; 10 nucleotides agree with TRBD1. CDR3 length equals 13 residues. J was trimmed by 5 bases and V by 7 bases; bases with no gene match: 7. Germline CDR1 and CDR2: SQVTM and ANQGSEA. CDR3 in DNA: TGCAGCGGGGCGACAGGGGGCCAGACTGAAGCTTTCTTT. It codes for CSGATGGQTEAFF.

This clonotype was found many times. The chain has TRBV11-1 and TRBJ2-7; 8 bases match TRBD2. CDR1 and CDR2 (germline): SGHAT, FQDESV (reference sequence). The length of the CDR3 is 17 residues. Trimming removed 5 bases from V and 0 bases from J; junction bases left unmatched: 12. As DNA, the CDR3 is TGTGCCAGCAGCCCACTCCCCCCCAGCGGGAGCTCCTACGAGCAGTACTTC. Protein product: CASSPLPPSGSSYEQYF. Drawing the rest from reference TRBV11-1 and TRBJ2-7, the complete variable domain is EAEVAQSPRYKITEKSQAVAFWCDPISGHATLYWYRQILGQGPELLVQFQDESVVDDSQLPKDRFSAERLKGVDSTLKIQPAELGDSAMYLCASSPLPPSGSSYEQYFGPGTRLTVT.

This sequence joins TRBV7-2 and TRBJ2-3; 10 nucleotides match TRBD2. The length of the CDR3 is 14 residues. V lost 4 bases to trimming and J lost 4 bases; unmatched junction nucleotides: 2. The germline gives CDR1 SGHTA, CDR2 FQGNSA. CDR3 protein: CASSSTSGADTQYF. CDR3 bases: TGTGCCAGCAGCTCCACTAGCGGGGCAGATACGCAGTATTTT.

This chain connects TRBV7-3 to TRBJ1-1; the D gene is possibly TRBD1 (5 bases). V shed 6 bases and J shed 1 base, with 12 bases lying between them. The CDR3 is 14 residues long. CDR1 and CDR2 (germline): SGHTA, FQGTGA. The CDR3 DNA reads TGTGCCAGCAGTCGGGCAGGGACGAACACTGAAGCTTTCTTT. Residues: CASSRAGTNTEAFF. The entire variable domain, with the rest obtained from reference TRBV7-3 and TRBJ1-1, is as follows: GAGVSQTPSNKVTEKGKYVELRCDPISGHTALYWYRQSLGQGPEFLIYFQGTGAADDSGLPNDRFFAVRPEGSVSTLKIQRTERGDSAVYLCASSRAGTNTEAFFGQGTRLTVV.

This clonotype was detected ten times or more. The genes are TRBV20-1 and TRBJ1-2; 9 bases align to TRBD1. The CDR3 is 13 residues long. Germline assignment: CDR1 DFQATT and CDR2 SNEGSKA (reference sequence). The CDR3 DNA reads TGCGGTACTCCGGGACAGGGATTTTATGGCTACACCTTC. It is translated as CGTPGQGFYGYTF.

This clonotype was detected a few times. The CDR3 protein is CSVGDSYSYNEQFF. Written as DNA, the CDR3 is TGCAGCGTTGGGGACAGCTACTCCTACAATGAGCAGTTCTTC. This sequence joins TRBV29-1 and TRBJ2-1, with 7 positions matching TRBD1. The V and J ends lost 4 bases and 0 bases, in that order; junction bases with no gene match: 3. The CDR3 consists of 14 residues. Per the germline V gene, CDR1 is SQVTM and CDR2 is ANQGSEA.

This clonotype was seen many times. This chain joins TRBV3-1 and TRBJ1-4, with D tentatively TRBD1 (6 bases). Between the trimmed V and J ends, which lost 2 bases and 8 bases, there was a span of 15 bases. CDR1 is LGHDT, CDR2 YNNKEL, per germline (reference sequence). The CDR3 loop spans 15 amino acids. In DNA form, the CDR3 reads TGTGCCAGCAGCCAATGGGACACCGGTACCGAAAAACTGTTTTTT. Translated, it gives CASSQWDTGTEKLFF.

The chain carries TRBV5-1 and TRBJ1-1; the D gene is possibly TRBD1 (6 bases). The germline gives CDR1 SGHRS, CDR2 YFSETQ. Trimming removed 0 bases from V and 2 bases from J, with 14 bases in between. This CDR3 contains 16 residues. CDR3 region: CASSLAVSGGNTEAFF. The CDR3 region has the DNA TGCGCCAGCAGCTTGGCCGTGTCGGGGGGCAACACTGAAGCTTTCTTT.